This T cell receptor beta chain was sequenced during a study of T cells expressing NK-cell markers. The wider study: The sequencing cohort of eight donors included seven HCMV-seropositive individuals and one seronegative individual.

With regard to this clonotype: Its antigen remains unknown.

5'RACE template switching built TCR beta cDNA with unique molecular identifiers. TCRdb re-analyzed the 5' RACE reads; it lists each CDR3 protein once, without DNA. In total, the table holds about 410,000 distinct CDR3 sequences. Study results and limitations: The contribution of dominant NKG2C+ clonotypes to CD8+ T cells in more than five donors was roughly 1.0-7.5%.

The CDR3 is made up of 14 amino acids. Looked up from germline, CDR1 is ENHRY and CDR2 is SYGVKD. The sample was blood T cells: a sorted CD56 or NKG2C T cell subset, CD4+ or CD8+ T cells, or bulk PBMC T cells (not recorded which). The V gene is TRBV10-3, the J gene TRBJ2-3; there is no DNA to check the TCRdb D call of TRBD1. The clonotype comes from a woman aged 50 to 60 in good health. The CDR3 protein is CAISPGLGSDTQYF.